Given below is one T cell receptor (beta chain) in context. This record comes from a study of technical replicates of blood from several donors. Using immunoSEQ multiplex PCR, the repertoire was profiled, and TCRdb retains in-frame clones only, with some absent. The repertoire holds around 100,000 clones, 96% seen once, with about 0.38% in the top ten. Germline loops: CDR1 PRHDT, CDR2 FYEKMQ (reference sequence). The CDR3 totals 13 residues. The germline V and J ends were trimmed by 0 bases and 1 base, with 4 bases remaining between them. This receptor was taken from a human donor in good health. Sequenced input: T cells isolated from PBMCs. The chain links TRBV13 to TRBJ2-7; D not resolved. The CDR3 spells CASSLGQSYEQYF. As DNA, the CDR3 is TGTGCCAGCAGCTTAGGCCAATCCTACGAGCAGTACTTC.